The 10 T cell receptor beta chains reported below all come from one sample, sequenced in a study of cytomegalovirus exposure and HLA in healthy donors (dated by TCRdb to 2015 to 2018). Library prep was done by the immunoSEQ multiplex PCR assay. A mixture of 60 forward primers for TCR Vbeta segments and 13 reverse primers for TCR Jbeta segments was used in the multiplex PCR. What TCRdb holds here is the immuneACCESS table cut down to in-frame rearrangements. Part of the clones is not present; checked against another copy, under half of the missing clones reflect an unresolved V gene, and the others are unexplained. The sample yields some 90,000 clones; 81% were counted once. Over 9% of the sample goes to the ten largest clones. The sample consisted of PBMCs. The receptors originated from a human donor in good health.

The chain recombines TRBV19 with TRBJ1-2; 8 nucleotides align to TRBD1. The length of the CDR3 is 13 residues. V lost 6 bases and J lost 4; bases outside the gene matches: 4. CDR1 and CDR2 from the germline V gene are LNHDA and SQIVND (reference sequence). The CDR3 sequence is CASSETGGYGYTF. In DNA form, the CDR3 reads TGTGCCAGTAGCGAAACAGGGGGCTATGGCTACACCTTC.

The CDR3 protein is CASSTGERIYEQYF. CDR3 bases: TGTGCCAGCAGCACTGGGGAGAGAATCTACGAGCAGTACTTC. J is TRBJ2-7 and V is TRBV5-4; possibly TRBD2 for D (5 bases). V was shortened by 4 bases and J by 3 bases, with 14 bases between the two germline ends. Germline V gene lookup returns CDR1 SGHNT and CDR2 YYREEE (reference sequence). CDR3 length equals 14 residues.

The chain links TRBV5-8 to TRBJ1-5; D is unresolved. The CDR3 is 17 amino acids. Trimming removed 2 bases from V and 4 bases from J, with 19 bases in between. Germline CDR1 SGHTS, CDR2 YDEGEE. The CDR3 region has the DNA TGTGCCAGCAGCTTTCCGGGTCCCCAAAAAAGGAATCAGCCCCAGCATTTT. It is translated as CASSFPGPQKRNQPQHF.

This chain uses TRBV11-1 with TRBJ1-1, with unresolved D. The CDR3 covers 13 residues. Germline V lookup: CDR1 SGHAT, CDR2 FQDESV (reference sequence). Deletions cut 2 bases from V and 7 bases from J, with 11 bases between. In DNA form, the CDR3 reads TGTGCCAGCAGCTTAATTTCCCGGGGTGAAGCTTTCTTT. Translating it yields CASSLISRGEAFF.

This rearrangement joins TRBV14 to TRBJ2-2; 10 bases are shared with TRBD2. V gave up 4 bases and J gave up 7 bases; unmatched junction bases: 12. This CDR3 is 17 amino acids long. Germline lookup yields CDR1 SGHDN and CDR2 FVKESK. CDR3 amino acids: CASSPMGLAGVNGELFF. The CDR3 DNA is TGTGCCAGCAGCCCTATGGGGCTAGCGGGAGTTAACGGGGAGCTGTTTTTT.

This chain uses TRBV7-9 with TRBJ2-7, with TRBD1 matching over 11 bases. J gave up 1 base and V 5 bases, and 4 bases lay outside the gene matches. The length of the CDR3 is 15 residues. Germline V gene data show CDR1 as SEHNR and CDR2 as FQNEAQ (reference sequence). CDR3 DNA: TGTGCCAGCAGCACGGGACAGGGGGGGTCCTACGAGCAGTACTTC. Translation: CASSTGQGGSYEQYF. The full variable domain, in which reference TRBV7-9 and TRBJ2-7 provide the parts outside the CDR3, is DTGVSQNPRHKITKRGQNVTFRCDPISEHNRLYWYRQTLGQGPEFLTYFQNEAQLEKSRLLSDRFSAERPKGSFSTLEIQRTEQGDSAMYLCASSTGQGGSYEQYFGPGTRLTVT.

The chain carries TRBV19 and TRBJ1-1; D uncertain. This CDR3 is built from 14 residues. The germline V gene encodes CDR1 LNHDA and CDR2 SQIVND (reference sequence). Trimming pared 7 bases from V and 3 bases from J, leaving 15 bases between. CDR3 sequence reads: CASTATRAYTEAFF. CDR3 DNA sequence: TGTGCCAGTACCGCCACGAGGGCGTACACTGAAGCTTTCTTT.

The gene calls are TRBV12-5 and TRBJ2-5; tentative D call: TRBD1 (6 bases). Trimming shortened V by 4 bases and J by 4 bases, and 10 bases separated the two germline ends. The CDR3 has 13 amino acids. Germline V gene sequence: CDR1 LGHNT, CDR2 FRNRAP. The CDR3 DNA is TGTGCTAGTGGTTCACAGGGACGAGAGACCCAGTACTTC. Its translation: CASGSQGRETQYF.

This clone was counted between two and nine times. The CDR3 DNA sequence: TGTGCCAGCAGTCCGCGGACAGTCCAAAATTCACCCCTCCACTTT. Its protein is CASSPRTVQNSPLHF. The chain uses TRBV27 and TRBJ1-6; D is possibly TRBD1 (6 bases). The germline V gene encodes CDR1 MNHEY and CDR2 SMNVEV (reference sequence). The CDR3 length is 15 residues. V lost 5 bases and J 7 bases, leaving 15 bases between the germline ends.

The chain is built from TRBV29-1 and TRBJ1-1, with D unresolved. Trimming left V 6 bases short and J 0 bases short, with 11 bases between. CDR1 SQVTM and CDR2 ANQGSEA come from the germline V gene. There are 13 residues in the CDR3. The CDR3 spells CSVREVMNTEAFF. CDR3 nucleotide sequence: TGCAGCGTGAGGGAGGTCATGAACACTGAAGCTTTCTTT. Using reference TRBV29-1 and TRBJ1-1 for the parts outside the CDR3, the full variable domain is SAVISQKPSRDICQRGTSLTIQCQVDSQVTMMFWYRQQPGQSLTLIATANQGSEATYESGFVIDKFPISRPNLTFSTLTVSNMSPEDSSIYLCSVREVMNTEAFFGQGTRLTVV.